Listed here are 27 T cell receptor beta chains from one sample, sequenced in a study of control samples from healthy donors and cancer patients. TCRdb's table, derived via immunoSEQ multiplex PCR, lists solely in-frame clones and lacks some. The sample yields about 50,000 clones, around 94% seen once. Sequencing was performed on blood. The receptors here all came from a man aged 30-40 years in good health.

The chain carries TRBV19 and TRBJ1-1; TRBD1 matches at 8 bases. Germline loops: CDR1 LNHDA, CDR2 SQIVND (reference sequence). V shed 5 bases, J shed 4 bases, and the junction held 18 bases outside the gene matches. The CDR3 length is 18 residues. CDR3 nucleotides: TGTGCCAGTAGTTTGCGACCAAGGACAGGGACCCCAGTCACTGAAGCTTTCTTT. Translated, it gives CASSLRPRTGTPVTEAFF. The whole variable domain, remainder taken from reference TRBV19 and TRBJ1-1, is DGGITQSPKYLFRKEGQNVTLSCEQNLNHDAMYWYRQDPGQGLRLIYYSQIVNDFQKGDIAEGYSVSREKKESFPLTVTSAQKNPTAFYLCASSLRPRTGTPVTEAFFGQGTRLTVV.

Here the CDR3 reads CAWSAGTGSTGELFF. The CDR3, as DNA: TGTGCCTGGAGCGCCGGGACAGGATCCACCGGGGAGCTGTTTTTT. The chain is built from TRBV30 and TRBJ2-2, with TRBD1 identical over 8 bases. The germline V gene encodes CDR1 GTSNPN and CDR2 SVGIG (reference sequence). J was trimmed by 4 bases and V by 3 bases; bases with no gene match: 7. CDR3 length: 15 residues.

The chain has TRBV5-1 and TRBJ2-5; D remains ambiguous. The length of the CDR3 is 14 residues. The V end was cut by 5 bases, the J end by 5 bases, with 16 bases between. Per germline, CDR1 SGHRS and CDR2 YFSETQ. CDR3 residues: CASSKEGTVETQYF. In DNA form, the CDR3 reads TGCGCCAGCAGTAAGGAAGGCACTGTGGAGACCCAGTACTTC. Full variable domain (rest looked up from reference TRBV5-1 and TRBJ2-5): KAGVTQTPRYLIKTRGQQVTLSCSPISGHRSVSWYQQTPGQGLQFLFEYFSETQRNKGNFPGRFSGRQFSNSRSEMNVSTLELGDSALYLCASSKEGTVETQYFGPGTRLLVL.

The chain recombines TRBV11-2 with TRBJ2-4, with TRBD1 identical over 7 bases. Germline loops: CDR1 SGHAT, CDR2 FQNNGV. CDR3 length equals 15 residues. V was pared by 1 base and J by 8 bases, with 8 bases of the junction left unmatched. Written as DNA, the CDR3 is TGTGCCAGCAGCTTAGTTGCCAGGGGGAGAGACATTCAGTACTTC. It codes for CASSLVARGRDIQYF.

CDR3 nucleotide sequence: TGTGCCAGCAGCCCGCGGGGACAGGGGAGCTCCTACAATGAGCAGTTCTTC. Its protein product is CASSPRGQGSSYNEQFF. J is TRBJ2-1 and V is TRBV5-6; 10 nucleotides match TRBD1. Germline-derived CDR1 and CDR2 are SGHDT and YYEEEE. Trimming took 4 bases from V and 0 from J; bases not matched to a gene: 7. The CDR3 loop spans 17 amino acids. Full variable domain (rest looked up from reference TRBV5-6 and TRBJ2-1): DAGVTQSPTHLIKTRGQQVTLRCSPKSGHDTVSWYQQALGQGPQFIFQYYEEEERQRGNFPDRFSGHQFPNYSSELNVNALLLGDSALYLCASSPRGQGSSYNEQFFGPGTRLTVL.

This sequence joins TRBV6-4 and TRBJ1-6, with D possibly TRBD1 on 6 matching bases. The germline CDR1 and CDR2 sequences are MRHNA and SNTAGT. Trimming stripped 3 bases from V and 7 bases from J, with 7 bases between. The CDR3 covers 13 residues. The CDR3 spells CASSDTGNSPLHF. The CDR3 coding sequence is TGTGCCAGCAGTGATACAGGGAATTCACCCCTCCACTTT.

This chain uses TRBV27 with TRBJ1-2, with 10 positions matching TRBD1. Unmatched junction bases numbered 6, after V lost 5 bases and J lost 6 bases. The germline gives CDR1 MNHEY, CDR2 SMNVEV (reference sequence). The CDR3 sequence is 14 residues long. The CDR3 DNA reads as TGTGCCAGCAGTACCGTAGACAGGGGGCATGGCTACACCTTC. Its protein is CASSTVDRGHGYTF.

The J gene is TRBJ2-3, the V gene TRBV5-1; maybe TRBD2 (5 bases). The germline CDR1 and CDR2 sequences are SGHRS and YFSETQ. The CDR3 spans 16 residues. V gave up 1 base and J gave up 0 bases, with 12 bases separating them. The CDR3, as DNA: TGCGCCAGCAGCTTGCTTAGCGTGGGGAGCACAGATACGCAGTATTTT. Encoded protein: CASSLLSVGSTDTQYF.

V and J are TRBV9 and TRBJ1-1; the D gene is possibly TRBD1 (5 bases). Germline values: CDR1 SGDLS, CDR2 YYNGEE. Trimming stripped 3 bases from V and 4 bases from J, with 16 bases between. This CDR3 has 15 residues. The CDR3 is CASSATPGSGTEAFF. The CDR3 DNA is TGTGCCAGCAGCGCTACCCCAGGGTCCGGCACTGAAGCTTTCTTT.

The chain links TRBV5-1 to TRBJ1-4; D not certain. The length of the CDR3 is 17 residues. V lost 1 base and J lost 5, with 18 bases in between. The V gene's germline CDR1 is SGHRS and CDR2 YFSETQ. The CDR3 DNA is TGCGCCAGCAGCTTGACGGCGGTTCGGCTGAGAAATGAAAAACTGTTTTTT. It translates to CASSLTAVRLRNEKLFF.

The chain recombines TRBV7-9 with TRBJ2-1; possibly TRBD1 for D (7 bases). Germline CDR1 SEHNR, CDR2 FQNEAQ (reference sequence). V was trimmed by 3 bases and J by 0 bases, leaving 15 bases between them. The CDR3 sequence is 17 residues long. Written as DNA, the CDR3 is TGTGCCAGCAGCTTGGACAGGACTACGATCTCCTACAATGAGCAGTTCTTC. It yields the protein CASSLDRTTISYNEQFF.

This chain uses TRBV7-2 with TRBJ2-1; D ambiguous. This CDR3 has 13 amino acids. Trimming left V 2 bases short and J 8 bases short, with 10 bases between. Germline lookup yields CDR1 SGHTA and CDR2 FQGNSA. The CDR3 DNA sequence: TGTGCCAGCAGCTTACCGAGCCGCGATGAGCAGTTCTTC. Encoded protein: CASSLPSRDEQFF.

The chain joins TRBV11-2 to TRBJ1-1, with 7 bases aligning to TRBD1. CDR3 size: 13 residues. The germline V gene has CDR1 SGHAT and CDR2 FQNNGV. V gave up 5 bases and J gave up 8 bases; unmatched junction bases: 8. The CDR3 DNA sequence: TGTGCCAGCAGCACCCGAAACAGGGGAGAAGCTTTCTTT. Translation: CASSTRNRGEAFF. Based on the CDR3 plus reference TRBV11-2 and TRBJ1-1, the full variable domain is EAGVAQSPRYKIIEKRQSVAFWCNPISGHATLYWYQQILGQGPKLLIQFQNNGVVDDSQLPKDRFSAERLKGVDSTLKIQPAKLEDSAVYLCASSTRNRGEAFFGQGTRLTVV.

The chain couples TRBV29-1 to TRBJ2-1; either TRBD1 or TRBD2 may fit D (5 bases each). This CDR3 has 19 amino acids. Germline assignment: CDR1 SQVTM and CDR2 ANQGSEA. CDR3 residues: CSAFLSSGTSKTPYNEQFF. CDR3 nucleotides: TGCAGTGCTTTTTTATCTAGTGGGACCTCTAAAACTCCCTACAATGAGCAGTTCTTC.

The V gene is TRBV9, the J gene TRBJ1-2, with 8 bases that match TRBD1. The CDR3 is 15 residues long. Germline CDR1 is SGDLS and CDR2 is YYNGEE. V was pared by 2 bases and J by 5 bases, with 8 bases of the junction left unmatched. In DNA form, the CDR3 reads TGTGCCAGCAGCGTTTCAGGGGGCCCTCTTTATGGCTACACCTTC. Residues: CASSVSGGPLYGYTF.

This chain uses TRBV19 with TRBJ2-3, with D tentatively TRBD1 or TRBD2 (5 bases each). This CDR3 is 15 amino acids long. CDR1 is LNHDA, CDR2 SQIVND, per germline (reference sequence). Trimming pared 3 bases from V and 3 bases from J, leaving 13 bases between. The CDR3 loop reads CASSIGTRGTDTQYF. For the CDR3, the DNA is TGTGCCAGTAGTATTGGTACGAGGGGTACAGATACGCAGTATTTT.

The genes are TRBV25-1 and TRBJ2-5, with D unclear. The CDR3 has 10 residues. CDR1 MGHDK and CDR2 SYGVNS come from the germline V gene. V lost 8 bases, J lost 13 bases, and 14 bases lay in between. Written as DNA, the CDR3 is TGTGCCAGCTACCACTTCTTTGGGTACTTC. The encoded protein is CASYHFFGYF.

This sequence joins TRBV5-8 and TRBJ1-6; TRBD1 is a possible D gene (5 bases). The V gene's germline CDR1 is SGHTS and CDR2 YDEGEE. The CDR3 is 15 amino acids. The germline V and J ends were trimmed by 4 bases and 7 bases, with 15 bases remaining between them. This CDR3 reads CASSPSGRTNSPLHF. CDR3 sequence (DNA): TGTGCCAGCAGCCCATCGGGACGGACCAATTCACCCCTCCACTTT.

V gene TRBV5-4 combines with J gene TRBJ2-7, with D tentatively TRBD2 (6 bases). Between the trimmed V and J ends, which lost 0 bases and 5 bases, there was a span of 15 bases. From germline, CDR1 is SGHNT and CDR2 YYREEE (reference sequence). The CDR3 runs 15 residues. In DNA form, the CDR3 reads TGTGCCAGCAGCTTGGATACAGGAGGGCACCACGAGCAGTACTTC. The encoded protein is CASSLDTGGHHEQYF.

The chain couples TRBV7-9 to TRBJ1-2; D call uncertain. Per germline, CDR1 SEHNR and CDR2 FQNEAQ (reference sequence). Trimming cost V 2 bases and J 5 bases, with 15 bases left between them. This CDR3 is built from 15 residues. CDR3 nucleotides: TGTGCCAGCAGCTTACTGGGCCTCAGGCGATATGGCTACACCTTC. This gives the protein CASSLLGLRRYGYTF.

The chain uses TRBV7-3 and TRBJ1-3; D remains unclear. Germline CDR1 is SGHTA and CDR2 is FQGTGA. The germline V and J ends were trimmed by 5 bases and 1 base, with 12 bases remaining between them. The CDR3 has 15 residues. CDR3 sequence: CASSPLAGSGNTIYF. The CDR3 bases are TGTGCCAGCAGCCCCCTGGCGGGATCTGGAAACACCATATATTTT.

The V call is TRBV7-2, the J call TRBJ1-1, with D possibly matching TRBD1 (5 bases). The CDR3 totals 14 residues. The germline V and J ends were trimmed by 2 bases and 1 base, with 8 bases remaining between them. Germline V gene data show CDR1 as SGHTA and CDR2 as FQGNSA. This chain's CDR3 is CTSSLYGGNTEAFF. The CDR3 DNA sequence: TGTACCAGCAGCTTATATGGGGGGAACACTGAAGCTTTCTTT.

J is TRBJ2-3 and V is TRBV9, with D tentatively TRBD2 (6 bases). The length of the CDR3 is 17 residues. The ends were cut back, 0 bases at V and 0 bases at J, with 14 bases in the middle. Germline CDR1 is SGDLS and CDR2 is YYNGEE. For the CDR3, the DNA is TGTGCCAGCAGCGTAGCTACTAGGAGGGTGAGCACAGATACGCAGTATTTT. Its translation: CASSVATRRVSTDTQYF.

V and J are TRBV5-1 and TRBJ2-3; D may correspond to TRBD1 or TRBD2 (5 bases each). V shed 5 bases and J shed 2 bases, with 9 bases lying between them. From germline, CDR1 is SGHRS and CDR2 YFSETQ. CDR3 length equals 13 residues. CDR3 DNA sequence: TGCGCCAGCAGGGACGGGACCACAGATACGCAGTATTTT. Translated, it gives CASRDGTTDTQYF. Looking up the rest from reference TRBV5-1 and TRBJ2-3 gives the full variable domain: KAGVTQTPRYLIKTRGQQVTLSCSPISGHRSVSWYQQTPGQGLQFLFEYFSETQRNKGNFPGRFSGRQFSNSRSEMNVSTLELGDSALYLCASRDGTTDTQYFGPGTRLTVL.

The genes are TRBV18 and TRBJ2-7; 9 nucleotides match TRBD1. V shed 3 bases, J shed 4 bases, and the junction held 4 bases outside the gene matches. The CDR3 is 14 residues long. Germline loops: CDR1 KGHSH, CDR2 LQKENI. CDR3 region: CASSPRQGVYEQYF. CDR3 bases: TGTGCCAGCTCACCTCGACAGGGGGTATACGAGCAGTACTTC.

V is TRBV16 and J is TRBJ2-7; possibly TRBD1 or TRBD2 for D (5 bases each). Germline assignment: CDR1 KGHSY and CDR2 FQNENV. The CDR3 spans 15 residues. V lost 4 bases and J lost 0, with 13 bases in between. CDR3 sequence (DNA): TGTGCCAGCAGCCCATCTTGGGGGAGCTCCTACGAGCAGTACTTC. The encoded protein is CASSPSWGSSYEQYF.

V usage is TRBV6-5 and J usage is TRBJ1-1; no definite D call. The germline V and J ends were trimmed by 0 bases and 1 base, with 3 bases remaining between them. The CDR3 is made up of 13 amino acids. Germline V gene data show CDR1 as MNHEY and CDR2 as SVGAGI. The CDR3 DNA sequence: TGTGCCAGCAGTTACTCCGCGAACACTGAAGCTTTCTTT. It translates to CASSYSANTEAFF.